This T cell receptor beta chain derives from a study of cytomegalovirus exposure and HLA in healthy donors. Overall study: According to later analysis, the same platform produced the 120 or so validation and several hundred first-cohort repertoires.

Profiled with immunoSEQ multiplex PCR; TCRdb holds only in-frame clones, not every one. This sample carries under 150,000 clones, about 90% of them seen once, and the ten largest clones take 1.5% to 2%. To note about this clone: Its specificity is unknown.

This CDR3 has 14 residues. Trimming stripped 0 bases from V and 8 bases from J, with 12 bases between. Looked up from germline, CDR1 is SGHRS and CDR2 is YFSETQ. Overall study results and limits: There were three CMV-associated chains whose specificity for CMV antigens was confirmed in vitro.

This sequence joins TRBV5-1 and TRBJ2-1, with a possible D match to TRBD2 (6 bases). The source material was PBMCs. The origin of this receptor is a woman between 18 and 29 years old in good health and CMV-seronegative. The CDR3 DNA follows: TGCGCCAGCAGCTTGGGCGGGGCTTGGGATGAGCAGTTCTTC. As protein: CASSLGGAWDEQFF.